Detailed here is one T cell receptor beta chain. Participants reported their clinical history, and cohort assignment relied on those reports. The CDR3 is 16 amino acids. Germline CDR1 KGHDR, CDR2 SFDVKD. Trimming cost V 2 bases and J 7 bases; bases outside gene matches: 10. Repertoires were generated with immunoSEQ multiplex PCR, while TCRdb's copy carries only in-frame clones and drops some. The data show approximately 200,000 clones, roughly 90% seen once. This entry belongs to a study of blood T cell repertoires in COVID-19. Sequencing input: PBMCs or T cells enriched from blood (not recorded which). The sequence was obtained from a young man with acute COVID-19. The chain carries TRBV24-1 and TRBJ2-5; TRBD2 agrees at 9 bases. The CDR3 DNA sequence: TGTGCCACCAGTGATTCCCAGCGGGAGGACTACAGGACCCAGTACTTC. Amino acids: CATSDSQREDYRTQYF.